This TCR beta chain derives from a study of blood T cell repertoires in COVID-19. Study as a whole: The United States, Italy and Spain provided the acute and convalescent COVID-19 samples.

Only in-frame clones appear in the TCRdb table, and some are missing; sequencing was by immunoSEQ multiplex PCR. The sample lists nearly 25,000 clones; about 76% were seen once. Germline V gives CDR1 GTSNPN, CDR2 SVGIG (reference sequence). CDR3 length equals 16 residues. The V segment lost 0 bases and the J segment 6 bases; nucleotides outside the gene matches: 11. The sequenced material came from peripheral blood. The gene calls are TRBV30 and TRBJ1-5; 7 bases match TRBD1. This TCR came from a man between 70 and 80 years old with acute or convalescent COVID-19. CDR3 bases: TGTGCCTGGAGTGTACGGGCAGGGGGGTACACTCAGCCCCAGCATTTT. Translated: CAWSVRAGGYTQPQHF.